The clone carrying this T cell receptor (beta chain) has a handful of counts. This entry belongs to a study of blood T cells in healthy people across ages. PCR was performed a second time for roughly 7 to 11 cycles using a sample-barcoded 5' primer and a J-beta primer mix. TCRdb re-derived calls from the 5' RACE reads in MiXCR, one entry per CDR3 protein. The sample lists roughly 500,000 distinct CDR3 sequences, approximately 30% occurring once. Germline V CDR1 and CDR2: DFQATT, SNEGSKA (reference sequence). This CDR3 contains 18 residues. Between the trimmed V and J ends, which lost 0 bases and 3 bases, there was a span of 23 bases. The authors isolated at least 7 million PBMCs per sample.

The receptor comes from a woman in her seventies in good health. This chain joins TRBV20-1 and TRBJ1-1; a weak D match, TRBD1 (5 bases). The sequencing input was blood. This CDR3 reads CSARDPHRARAADTEAFF. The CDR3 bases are TGCAGTGCTAGAGATCCCCACCGGGCCAGGGCGGCGGACACTGAAGCTTTCTTT.